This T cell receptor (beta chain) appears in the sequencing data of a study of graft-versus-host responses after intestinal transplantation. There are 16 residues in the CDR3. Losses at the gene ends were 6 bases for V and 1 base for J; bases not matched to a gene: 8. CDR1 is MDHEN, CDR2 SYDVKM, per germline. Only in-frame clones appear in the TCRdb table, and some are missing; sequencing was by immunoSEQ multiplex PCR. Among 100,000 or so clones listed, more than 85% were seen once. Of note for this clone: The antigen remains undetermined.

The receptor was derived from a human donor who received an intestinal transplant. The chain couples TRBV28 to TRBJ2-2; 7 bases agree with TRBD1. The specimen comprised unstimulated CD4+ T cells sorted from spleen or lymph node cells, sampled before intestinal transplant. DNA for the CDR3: TGTGCCAGCAGCGTCCCCGGGACAGAGAACACCGGGGAGCTGTTTTTT. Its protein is CASSVPGTENTGELFF.